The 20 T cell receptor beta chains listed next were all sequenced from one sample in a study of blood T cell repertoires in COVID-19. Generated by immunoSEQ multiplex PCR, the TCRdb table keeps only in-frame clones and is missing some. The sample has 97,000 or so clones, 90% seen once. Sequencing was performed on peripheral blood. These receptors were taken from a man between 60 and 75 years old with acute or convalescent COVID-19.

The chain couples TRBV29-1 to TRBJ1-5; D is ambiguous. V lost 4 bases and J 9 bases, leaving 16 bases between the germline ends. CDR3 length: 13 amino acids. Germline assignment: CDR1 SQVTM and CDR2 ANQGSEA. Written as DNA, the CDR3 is TGCAGCGTTGCGCCGGCGACCCCGGGGCCCCAGCATTTT. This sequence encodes CSVAPATPGPQHF. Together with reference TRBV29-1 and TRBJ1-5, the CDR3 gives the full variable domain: SAVISQKPSRDICQRGTSLTIQCQVDSQVTMMFWYRQQPGQSLTLIATANQGSEATYESGFVIDKFPISRPNLTFSTLTVSNMSPEDSSIYLCSVAPATPGPQHFGDGTRLSIL.

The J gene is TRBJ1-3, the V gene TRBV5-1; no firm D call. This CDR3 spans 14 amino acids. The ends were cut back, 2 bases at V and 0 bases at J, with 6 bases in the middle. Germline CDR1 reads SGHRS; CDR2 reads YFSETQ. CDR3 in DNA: TGCGCCAGCAGCTTCGACTTCTCTGGAAACACCATATATTTT. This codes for CASSFDFSGNTIYF.

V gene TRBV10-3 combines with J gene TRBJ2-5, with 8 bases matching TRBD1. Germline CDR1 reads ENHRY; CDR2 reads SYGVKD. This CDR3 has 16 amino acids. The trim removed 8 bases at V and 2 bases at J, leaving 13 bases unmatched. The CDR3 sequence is CAIGQTSDRVQETQYF. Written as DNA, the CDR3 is TGTGCCATCGGGCAGACCTCGGACAGGGTTCAAGAGACCCAGTACTTC.

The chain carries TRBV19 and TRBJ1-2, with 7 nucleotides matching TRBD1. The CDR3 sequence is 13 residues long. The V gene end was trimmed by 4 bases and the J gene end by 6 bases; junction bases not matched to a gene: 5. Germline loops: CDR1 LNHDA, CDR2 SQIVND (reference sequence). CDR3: CASSRQGFNGYTF. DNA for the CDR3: TGTGCCAGTAGTAGACAGGGTTTTAATGGCTACACCTTC.

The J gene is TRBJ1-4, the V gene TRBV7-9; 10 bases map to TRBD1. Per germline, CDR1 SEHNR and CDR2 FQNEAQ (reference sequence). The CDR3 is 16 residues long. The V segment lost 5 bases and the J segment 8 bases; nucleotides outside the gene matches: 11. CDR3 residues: CASSRKDSDRGEKLFF. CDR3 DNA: TGTGCCAGCAGCCGTAAGGATTCGGACAGGGGGGAAAAACTGTTTTTT.

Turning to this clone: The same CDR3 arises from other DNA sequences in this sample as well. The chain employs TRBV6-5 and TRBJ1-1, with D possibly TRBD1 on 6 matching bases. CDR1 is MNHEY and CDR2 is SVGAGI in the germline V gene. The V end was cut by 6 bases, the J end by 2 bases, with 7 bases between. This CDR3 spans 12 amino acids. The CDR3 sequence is CASRTGNTEAFF. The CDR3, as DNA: TGTGCCAGCAGGACAGGAAACACTGAAGCTTTCTTT.

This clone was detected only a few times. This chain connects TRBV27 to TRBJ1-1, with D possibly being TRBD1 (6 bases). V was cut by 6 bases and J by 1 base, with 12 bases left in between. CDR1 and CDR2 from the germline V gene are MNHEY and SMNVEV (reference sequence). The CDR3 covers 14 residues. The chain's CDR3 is CASSPDRKNTEAFF. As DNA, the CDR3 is TGTGCCAGCAGCCCCGACAGGAAGAACACTGAAGCTTTCTTT.

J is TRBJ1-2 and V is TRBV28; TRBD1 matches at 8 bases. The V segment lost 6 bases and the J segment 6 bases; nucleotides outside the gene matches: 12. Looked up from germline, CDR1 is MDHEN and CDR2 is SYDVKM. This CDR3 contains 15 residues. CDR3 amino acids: CASRPGLGQVHGYTF. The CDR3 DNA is TGTGCCAGCAGGCCCGGGCTGGGACAGGTGCATGGCTACACCTTC.

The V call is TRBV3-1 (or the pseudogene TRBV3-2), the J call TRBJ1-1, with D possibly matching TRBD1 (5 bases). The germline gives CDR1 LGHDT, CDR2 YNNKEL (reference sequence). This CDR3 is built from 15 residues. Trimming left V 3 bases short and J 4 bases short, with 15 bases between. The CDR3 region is CASSHPGGGSTEAFF. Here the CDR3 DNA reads TGTGCCAGCAGCCATCCCGGGGGGGGGTCCACTGAAGCTTTCTTT.

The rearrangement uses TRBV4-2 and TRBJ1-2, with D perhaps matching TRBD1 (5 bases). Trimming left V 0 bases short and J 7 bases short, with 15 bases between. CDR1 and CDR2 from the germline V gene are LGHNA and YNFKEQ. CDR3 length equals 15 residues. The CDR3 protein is CASSQDSTGVGGYTF. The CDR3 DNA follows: TGTGCCAGCAGCCAAGATAGTACAGGAGTGGGTGGCTACACCTTC.

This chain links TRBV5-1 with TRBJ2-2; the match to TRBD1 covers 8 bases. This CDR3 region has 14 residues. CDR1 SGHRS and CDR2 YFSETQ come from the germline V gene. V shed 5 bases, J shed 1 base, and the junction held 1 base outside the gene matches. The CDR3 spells CASSGQGNTGELFF. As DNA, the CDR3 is TGCGCCAGCAGTGGACAGGGGAACACCGGGGAGCTGTTTTTT.

The CDR3 loop reads CASSRQGNNSPLHF. For the CDR3, the DNA is TGTGCCAGCAGCCGACAGGGCAATAATTCACCCCTCCACTTT. The V call is TRBV7-9, the J call TRBJ1-6, with TRBD1 matching 7 bases. CDR3 size: 14 residues. Germline V lookup: CDR1 SEHNR, CDR2 FQNEAQ (reference sequence). The junction had 3 bases not matched to a gene; V was cut back by 5 bases and J by 5 bases.

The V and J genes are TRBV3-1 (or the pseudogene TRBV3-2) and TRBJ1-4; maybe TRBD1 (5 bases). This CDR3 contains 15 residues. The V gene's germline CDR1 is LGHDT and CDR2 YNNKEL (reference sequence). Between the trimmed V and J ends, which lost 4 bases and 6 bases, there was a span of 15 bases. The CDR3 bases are TGTGCCAGCAGCCCCGGGGGGGAGCCCTATGAAAAACTGTTTTTT. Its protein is CASSPGGEPYEKLFF.

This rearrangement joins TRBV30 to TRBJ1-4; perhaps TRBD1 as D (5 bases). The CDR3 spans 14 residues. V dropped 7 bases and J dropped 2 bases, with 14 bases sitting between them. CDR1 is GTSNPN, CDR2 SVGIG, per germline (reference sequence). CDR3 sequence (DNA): TGTGCCTTATGCCCAGGGAGGACTAATGAAAAACTGTTTTTT. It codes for CALCPGRTNEKLFF.

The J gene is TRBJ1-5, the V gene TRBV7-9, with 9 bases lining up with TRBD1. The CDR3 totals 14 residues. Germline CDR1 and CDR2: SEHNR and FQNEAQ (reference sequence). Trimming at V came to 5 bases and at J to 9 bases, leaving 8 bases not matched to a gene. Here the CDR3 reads CASSVGQGYVPQHF. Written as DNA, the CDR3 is TGTGCCAGCAGCGTTGGACAGGGGTATGTGCCCCAGCATTTT.

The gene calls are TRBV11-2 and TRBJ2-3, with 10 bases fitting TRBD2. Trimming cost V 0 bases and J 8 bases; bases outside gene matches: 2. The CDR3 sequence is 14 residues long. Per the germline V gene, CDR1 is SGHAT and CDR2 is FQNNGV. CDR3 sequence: CASSLEASGGTQYF. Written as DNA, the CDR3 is TGTGCCAGCAGCTTAGAAGCTAGCGGGGGTACGCAGTATTTT.

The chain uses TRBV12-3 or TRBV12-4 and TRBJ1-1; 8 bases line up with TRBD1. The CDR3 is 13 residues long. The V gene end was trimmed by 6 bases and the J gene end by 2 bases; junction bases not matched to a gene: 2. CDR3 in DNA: TGTGCCAGCAGGGGACAGGATAACACTGAAGCTTTCTTT. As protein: CASRGQDNTEAFF.

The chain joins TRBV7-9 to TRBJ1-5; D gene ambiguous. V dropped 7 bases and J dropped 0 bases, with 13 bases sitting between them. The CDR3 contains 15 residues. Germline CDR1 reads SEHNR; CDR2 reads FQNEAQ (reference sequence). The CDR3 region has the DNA TGTGCCAGCACCTATAGTGGGAGTAGCAATCAGCCCCAGCATTTT. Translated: CASTYSGSSNQPQHF.

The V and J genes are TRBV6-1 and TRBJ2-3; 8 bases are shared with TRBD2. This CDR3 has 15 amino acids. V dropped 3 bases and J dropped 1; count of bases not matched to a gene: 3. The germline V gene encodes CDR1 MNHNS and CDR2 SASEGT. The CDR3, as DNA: TGTGCCAGCAGTGAGTCAGCGGGGGGCACAGATACGCAGTATTTT. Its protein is CASSESAGGTDTQYF.

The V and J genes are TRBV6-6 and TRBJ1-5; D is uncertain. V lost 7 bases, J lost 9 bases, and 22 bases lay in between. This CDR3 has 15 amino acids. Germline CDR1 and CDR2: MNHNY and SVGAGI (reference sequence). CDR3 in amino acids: CASTRDLDPLTPQHF. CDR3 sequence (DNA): TGTGCCAGCACCCGAGACCTAGATCCCCTAACGCCCCAGCATTTT.